These T cell receptor beta chains were read from a single sample in a study of blood T cell repertoires in COVID-19. Assay used: immunoSEQ multiplex PCR; TCRdb lists only in-frame clones, some missing. The sample contains some 7,000 clones, less than 90% of which appear only once. The sequenced sample consisted of peripheral blood. Receptors were obtained from a human donor in a cohort sampled during active COVID-19. CDR3s include the opening cysteine and the closing phenylalanine or tryptophan. Fields, in order: CDR3 length, D gene, J gene, V gene, clone size, CDR3 DNA, CDR3 protein. The D gene is left open where the match is weak. For some rows the clone size is stated as once, few or many, or as a class when expanded; others skip it.

len: 15; d_gene: -; j_gene: TRBJ1-3; v_gene: TRBV9; abundance: -; CDR3nt: TGTGCCAGCAGCGTAGGAGGGGGGGATGGAAACACCATATATTTT; CDR3aa: CASSVGGGDGNTIYF
len: 14; d_gene: TRBD2; j_gene: TRBJ2-5; v_gene: TRBV19; abundance: -; CDR3nt: TGTGCCAGTAGTGTCCCGGGGGGGCGTGAGACCCAGTACTTC; CDR3aa: CASSVPGGRETQYF
len: 15; d_gene: -; j_gene: TRBJ1-1; v_gene: TRBV19; abundance: -; CDR3nt: TGTGCCAGTAGTACTTCCGGGGGAATGAACACTGAAGCTTTCTTT; CDR3aa: CASSTSGGMNTEAFF
len: 16; d_gene: TRBD2; j_gene: TRBJ2-7; v_gene: TRBV7-8; abundance: -; CDR3nt: TGTGCCAGCAGCCCACAGGGACTAGCGGCCTCCTACGAGCAGTACTTC; CDR3aa: CASSPQGLAASYEQYF
len: 15; d_gene: TRBD1; j_gene: TRBJ2-7; v_gene: TRBV5-1; abundance: -; CDR3nt: TGCGCCAGCAGCTCACAGGGGGTAAGCTCCTACGAGCAGTACTTC; CDR3aa: CASSSQGVSSYEQYF
len: 14; d_gene: -; j_gene: TRBJ1-1; v_gene: TRBV18; abundance: once; CDR3nt: TGTGCCAGCTCACCACCGTCAGGGTTTTCTGAAGCTTTCTTT; CDR3aa: CASSPPSGFSEAFF
len: 15; d_gene: TRBD2; j_gene: TRBJ2-5; v_gene: TRBV6-2/TRBV6-3; abundance: -; CDR3nt: TGTGCCAGCAGTTACACACTAGCGGGAGCTGAGACCCAGTACTTC; CDR3aa: CASSYTLAGAETQYF
len: 16; d_gene: TRBD1; j_gene: TRBJ1-2; v_gene: TRBV4-1; abundance: -; CDR3nt: TGCGCCAGCAGCCAAGAAGGGACAGGGTTATACTATGGCTACACCTTC; CDR3aa: CASSQEGTGLYYGYTF
len: 15; d_gene: TRBD1; j_gene: TRBJ1-1; v_gene: TRBV5-4; abundance: -; CDR3nt: TGTGCCAGCAACGACAGGGGGGAGATGAACACTGAAGCTTTCTTT; CDR3aa: CASNDRGEMNTEAFF
len: 16; d_gene: -; j_gene: TRBJ2-3; v_gene: TRBV6-2/TRBV6-3; abundance: -; CDR3nt: TGTGCCAGCAGTTACGGGGCAGGGGAAAGCACAGATACGCAGTATTTT; CDR3aa: CASSYGAGESTDTQYF
len: 12; d_gene: TRBD2; j_gene: TRBJ2-7; v_gene: TRBV10-3; abundance: -; CDR3nt: TGTGCCACGGGACTAGCGAGTTACGAGCAGTACTTC; CDR3aa: CATGLASYEQYF